Shown below are 16 T cell receptor beta chains from a single sample sequenced in a study of CD8 T cells in Susac syndrome. Reverse transcription used about 0.45 to 1 ug RNA and random hexamers. TCRdb reprocessed the immunoSEQ multiplex PCR reads with MiXCR, giving one entry per CDR3 protein. Of roughly 330,000 distinct CDR3 sequences listed, about 92% are singletons. The sample taken for sequencing was CD4+ T cells from PBMCs. These receptor sequences come from a human donor with multiple sclerosis.

The chain uses TRBV7-8 and TRBJ1-2; the D is unclear. This CDR3 is built from 12 residues. Germline V gene lookup returns CDR1 SGHVS and CDR2 FQNEAQ. V was pared by 5 bases and J by 3 bases, with 7 bases between. The CDR3 region has the DNA TGTGCCAGCAGCCCGACTGACTATGGCTACACCTTC. Protein product: CASSPTDYGYTF.

The rearrangement uses TRBV4-1 and TRBJ2-5; 7 bases line up with TRBD2. CDR3 size: 15 residues. Germline V gene lookup returns CDR1 MGHRA and CDR2 YSYEKL. V trimming: 0 bases; J trimming: 4 bases; junction bases outside the gene matches: 5. The CDR3 sequence: CASSQEGGSGETQYF. The CDR3 nucleotides read TGCGCCAGCAGCCAAGAAGGCGGGAGTGGAGAGACCCAGTACTTC.

This chain connects TRBV7-2 to TRBJ2-2; 12 bases fit TRBD2. The CDR3 runs 16 residues. Trimming cost V 11 bases and J 0 bases; bases outside gene matches: 7. Per the germline V gene, CDR1 is SGHTA and CDR2 is FQGNSA. The CDR3 sequence: CAVPRTSGTNTGELFF. The DNA of the CDR3 is TGTGCCGTGCCGAGGACTAGCGGGACGAACACCGGGGAGCTGTTTTTT.

This chain uses TRBV29-1 with TRBJ2-1, with D perhaps TRBD1 or TRBD2 (5 bases each). CDR3 size: 13 residues. Germline V CDR1 and CDR2: SQVTM, ANQGSEA. Trimming shortened V by 7 bases and J by 10 bases, and 20 bases separated the two germline ends. For the CDR3, the DNA is TGCAGCGCTCGCCCGGGGCCGGGTGACGAGCAGTTCTTC. Translation: CSARPGPGDEQFF.

This clonotype was found a few times. The genes are TRBV30 and TRBJ2-1; the D gene is possibly TRBD1 (6 bases). CDR1 GTSNPN and CDR2 SVGIG come from the germline V gene (reference sequence). V was pared by 1 base and J by 8 bases, with 15 bases between. The CDR3 has 14 amino acids. CDR3 sequence: CAWSADSHGYEQFF. In DNA form, the CDR3 reads TGTGCCTGGAGTGCGGACAGTCACGGGTATGAGCAGTTCTTC.

CDR3 loop: CASSQATTGGTF. In DNA form, the CDR3 reads TGTGCCAGCAGCCAAGCTACGACAGGGGGCACCTTC. The gene calls are TRBV3-1 and TRBJ1-2, with TRBD1 matching 9 bases. The germline gives CDR1 LGHDT, CDR2 YNNKEL (reference sequence). This CDR3 region has 12 residues. Trimming cost V 1 base and J 13 bases; bases outside gene matches: 4. The full variable domain, its missing parts supplied by reference TRBV3-1 and TRBJ1-2, is DTAVSQTPKYLVTQMGNDKSIKCEQNLGHDTMYWYKQDSKKFLKIMFSYNNKELIINETVPNRFSPKSPDKAHLNLHINSLELGDSAVYFCASSQATTGGTFGSGTRLTVV.

This sequence joins TRBV10-3 and TRBJ2-7, with 8 bases identical to TRBD1. The CDR3 consists of 18 residues. Trimming took 10 bases from V and 6 from J; bases not matched to a gene: 26. Germline V gives CDR1 ENHRY, CDR2 SYGVKD. The CDR3 DNA sequence: TGTGCCACCGGGGAGGCCCCGTGGACAGGGAAAGTTGGAGTCGAGCAGTACTTC. As protein: CATGEAPWTGKVGVEQYF.

This chain links TRBV12-3 or TRBV12-4 with TRBJ2-1; 10 bases line up with TRBD2. The CDR3 has 15 amino acids. With 6 bases clipped from V and 8 bases from J, the junction kept 10 bases outside the gene matches. Written as DNA, the CDR3 is TGTGCCAGCAGGCAAGGAGCGGGAGGGCCCTATGAGCAGTTCTTC. Translation gives CASRQGAGGPYEQFF.

CDR3 DNA: TGTGCCAGCAGCGTGGGACACGCGAAAGATACGCAGTATTTT. Translated, it gives CASSVGHAKDTQYF. The chain combines TRBV9 with TRBJ2-3; D might be TRBD1 (6 bases). This CDR3 spans 14 amino acids. Germline V gives CDR1 SGDLS, CDR2 YYNGEE. The germline V and J ends were trimmed by 2 bases and 5 bases, with 12 bases remaining between them.

With regard to this clonotype: Relative to the germline gene, one junction end is altered; a read error may explain this. This chain joins TRBV5-1 and TRBJ2-6; D is uncertain. The CDR3 covers 15 residues. The germline CDR1 and CDR2 sequences are SGHRS and YFSETQ. This CDR3 is CASSLRISGANVLTF. CDR3 nucleotides: TGTGCCAGTAGTCTCAGGATCTCTGGGGCCAACGTCCTGACTTTC.

The rearrangement joins TRBV2 to TRBJ1-1; the match to TRBD1 covers 9 bases. CDR3 length equals 15 residues. Germline V gene data show CDR1 as SNHLY and CDR2 as FYNNEI. After removal of 4 bases from V and 5 bases from J, the junction contained 8 bases not matched to a gene. The CDR3 loop reads CASSGTGEKRTEAFF. CDR3 nucleotide sequence: TGTGCCAGCAGTGGGACAGGGGAGAAAAGGACTGAAGCTTTCTTT.

This clonotype turned up a few times. The rearrangement links TRBV9 to TRBJ2-7; a weak D match, TRBD2 (5 bases). CDR1 and CDR2 from the germline V gene are SGDLS and YYNGEE. This CDR3 is 16 amino acids long. Trimming stripped 0 bases from V and 3 bases from J, with 16 bases between. CDR3 protein: CASSVGLAGILYEQYF. CDR3 nucleotides: TGTGCCAGCAGCGTAGGGCTAGCAGGTATTCTCTACGAGCAGTACTTC.

The rearrangement joins TRBV7-6 to TRBJ2-7, with 8 bases aligning to TRBD1. Germline V gene sequence: CDR1 SGHVS, CDR2 FNYEAQ. Trimming removed 5 bases from V and 0 bases from J; junction bases left unmatched: 9. The CDR3 totals 16 residues. The CDR3 region has the DNA TGTGCCAGCAGCCCGCAGACAGGGGTTACCTCCTACGAGCAGTACTTC. Translation gives CASSPQTGVTSYEQYF.

V is TRBV3-1 and J is TRBJ1-2; 9 bases are shared with TRBD1. The junction had 12 bases not matched to a gene; V was cut back by 2 bases and J by 8 bases. There are 16 residues in the CDR3. Per the germline V gene, CDR1 is LGHDT and CDR2 is YNNKEL (reference sequence). The DNA for the CDR3 is TGTGCCAGCAGCCAATTCGCCGGGACAGGGCGCAGAGGCTACACCTTC. Its translation: CASSQFAGTGRRGYTF.

The rearrangement uses TRBV6-1 and TRBJ2-7; either TRBD1 or TRBD2 may fit D (5 bases each). Deletions cut 3 bases from V and 5 bases from J, with 14 bases between. This CDR3 contains 14 residues. Germline V gene sequence: CDR1 MNHNS, CDR2 SASEGT. The DNA of the CDR3 is TGTGCCAGCAGTGAGGGGGTCCTGAGAAACGAGCAGTACTTC. Translating gives CASSEGVLRNEQYF.

V gene TRBV5-1 combines with J gene TRBJ1-1, with TRBD1 as a possible D gene (6 bases). From germline, CDR1 is SGHRS and CDR2 YFSETQ. The CDR3 has 14 amino acids. Trimming shortened V by 4 bases and J by 1 base, and 11 bases separated the two germline ends. The CDR3 DNA sequence: TGCGCCAGCAGCCCCGGGACACCGAACACTGAAGCTTTCTTT. The encoded protein is CASSPGTPNTEAFF.